This T cell receptor (beta chain) stems from a study of CD8+ T cells in alopecia areata. A word on this clone: Its antigen is not identified.

TCR sequencing used cDNA made by reverse transcription of extracted RNA. The table came from immunoSEQ multiplex PCR; TCRdb's copy has only in-frame clones and leaves some out. The sample shows about 200,000 clones, roughly 56% of them seen only once. Treatment reported: oral pan-JAK inhibitor, 5-10 mg twice daily. The CDR3 spans 13 residues. Germline assignment: CDR1 SGHRS and CDR2 YFSETQ. Trimming stripped 7 bases from V and 0 bases from J, with 10 bases between. Findings and limits, study-wide: Normal scalp showed lower clonality than lesional scalp, especially alopecia totalis/universalis.

Sequencing was performed on CD4+ T cells sorted from blood, taken at week 4, from a patient treated with tofacitinib. This chain joins TRBV5-1 and TRBJ1-1; maybe TRBD1 (6 bases). The receptor was isolated from a human donor with alopecia areata. The DNA of the CDR3 is TGCGCCAGCTCGGACAGAGTGAACACTGAAGCTTTCTTT. Residues: CASSDRVNTEAFF.